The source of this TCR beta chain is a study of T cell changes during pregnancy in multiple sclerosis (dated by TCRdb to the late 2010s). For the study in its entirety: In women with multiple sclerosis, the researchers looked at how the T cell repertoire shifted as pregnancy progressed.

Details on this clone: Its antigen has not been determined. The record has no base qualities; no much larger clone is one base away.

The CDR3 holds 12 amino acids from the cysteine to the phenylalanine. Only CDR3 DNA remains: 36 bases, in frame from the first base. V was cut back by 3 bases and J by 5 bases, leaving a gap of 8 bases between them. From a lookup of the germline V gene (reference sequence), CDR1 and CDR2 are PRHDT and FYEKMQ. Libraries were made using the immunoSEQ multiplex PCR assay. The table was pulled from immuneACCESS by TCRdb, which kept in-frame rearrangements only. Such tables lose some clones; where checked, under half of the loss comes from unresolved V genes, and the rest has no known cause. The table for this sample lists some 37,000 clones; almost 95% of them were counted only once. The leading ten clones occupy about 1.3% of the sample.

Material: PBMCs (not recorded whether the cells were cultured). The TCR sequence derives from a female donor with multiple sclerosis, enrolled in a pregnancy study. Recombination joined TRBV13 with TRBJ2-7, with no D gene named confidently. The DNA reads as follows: TGTGCCAGCAGCTTTTATGGGGACGAGCAGTACTTC. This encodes CASSFYGDEQYF.